Below are 15 T cell receptor beta chains sequenced from a single sample in a study of blood T cell repertoires in COVID-19. This table comes from immunoSEQ multiplex PCR, and its TCRdb copy is limited to in-frame clones, with some not included. The sample lists a few hundred thousand clones; about 79% were seen once. The sequencing input was peripheral blood. These receptors all come from a man in his forties who had recovered from COVID-19.

The sample holds one count of this clone. The rearrangement joins TRBV7-9 to TRBJ1-2; tentatively, D is TRBD1 (5 bases). With 3 bases removed from V and 0 bases from J, the gap between germline ends came to 11 bases. Germline V lookup: CDR1 SEHNR, CDR2 FQNEAQ (reference sequence). CDR3 size: 15 residues. CDR3 residues: CASSFVWGSNYGYTF. In DNA form, the CDR3 reads TGTGCCAGCAGCTTTGTTTGGGGCTCTAACTATGGCTACACCTTC.

This clone was counted a few times. V gene TRBV30 combines with J gene TRBJ1-5; no firm D call. The CDR3 runs to 13 residues. V was trimmed by 1 base and J by 6 bases, leaving 10 bases between them. Germline V gene lookup returns CDR1 GTSNPN and CDR2 SVGIG (reference sequence). CDR3 DNA: TGTGCCTGGAGTGGTGACCGAGGTCAGCCCCAGCATTTT. Its protein is CAWSGDRGQPQHF.

The rearrangement joins TRBV5-4 to TRBJ1-1; perhaps TRBD1 as D (6 bases). Trimming left V 3 bases short and J 0 bases short, with 18 bases between. The CDR3 sequence is 17 residues long. CDR1 and CDR2 (germline): SGHNT, YYREEE (reference sequence). For the CDR3, the DNA is TGTGCCAGCAGCTCAGCAGCGGGGGCCTACATGAACACTGAAGCTTTCTTT. Translating gives CASSSAAGAYMNTEAFF.

The V gene is TRBV11-3, the J gene TRBJ2-3, with a possible D match to TRBD1 (5 bases). Germline CDR1 SGHNT, CDR2 YENEEA. V lost 5 bases and J 2 bases, leaving 23 bases between the germline ends. The CDR3 spans 18 residues. This CDR3 is CASSPSYGAIFSTDTQYF. In nucleotides, the CDR3 is TGTGCCAGCAGCCCCTCGTATGGGGCTATTTTTTCCACAGATACGCAGTATTTT.

This clone was counted once. This chain joins TRBV29-1 and TRBJ2-1; D ambiguous. This CDR3 is 15 amino acids long. Germline V gene data show CDR1 as SQVTM and CDR2 as ANQGSEA. The V gene lost 6 bases and the J gene lost 0 bases, with 15 bases spanning the gap. The DNA for the CDR3 is TGCAGCGTCCCCTCGGTCTGGAGCTCCTACAATGAGCAGTTCTTC. It is translated as CSVPSVWSSYNEQFF.

This clone was found once. This rearrangement joins TRBV6-2 or TRBV6-3 to TRBJ2-5, with TRBD2 matching 7 bases. V was clipped by 0 bases and J by 3 bases; unmatched bases: 4. CDR3 size: 15 residues. Germline V gene lookup returns CDR1 MNHEY and CDR2 SVGEGT. CDR3 amino acids: CASSYSLRGEETQYF. In nucleotides, the CDR3 is TGTGCCAGCAGTTACTCGCTCCGGGGGGAAGAGACCCAGTACTTC.

The V gene is TRBV6-1, the J gene TRBJ1-2; D is possibly TRBD1 (5 bases). The germline CDR1 and CDR2 sequences are MNHNS and SASEGT. V lost 0 bases, J lost 0 bases, and 11 bases lay in between. The CDR3 sequence is 16 residues long. The CDR3 here is CASSEARRAPNYGYTF. The CDR3 DNA is TGTGCCAGCAGTGAAGCGCGCAGGGCGCCTAACTATGGCTACACCTTC.

The V call is TRBV2, the J call TRBJ1-2; D is unresolved. The CDR3 is 14 amino acids. CDR1 is SNHLY, CDR2 FYNNEI, per germline. Trimming took 5 bases from V and 9 from J, leaving 19 bases between them. CDR3: CASSSSRTESRYTF. In DNA form, the CDR3 reads TGTGCCAGCAGTTCTTCCCGGACTGAATCACGCTACACCTTC. The complete variable domain, with remaining parts taken from reference TRBV2 and TRBJ1-2, reads EPEVTQTPSHQVTQMGQEVILRCVPISNHLYFYWYRQILGQKVEFLVSFYNNEISEKSEIFDDQFSVERPDGSNFTLKIRSTKLEDSAMYFCASSSSRTESRYTFGSGTRLTVV.

The CDR3 DNA sequence: TGTGCCACACAACAGGGGGGAAGCAATCAGCCCCAGCATTTT. Its translation: CATQQGGSNQPQHF. This chain links TRBV10-3 with TRBJ1-5; 8 bases line up with TRBD1. Per germline, CDR1 ENHRY and CDR2 SYGVKD. The CDR3 totals 14 residues. V dropped 10 bases and J dropped 1; count of bases not matched to a gene: 6.

The chain couples TRBV4-1 to TRBJ1-5, with D tentatively TRBD1 (6 bases). The CDR3 sequence is 15 residues long. Germline CDR1 MGHRA, CDR2 YSYEKL. Trimming pared 4 bases from V and 2 bases from J, leaving 12 bases between. CDR3 coding DNA: TGCGCCAGCAGCCCGGGACAAGGGGGCAATCAGCCCCAGCATTTT. It yields the protein CASSPGQGGNQPQHF.

This clone was detected once. The chain recombines TRBV2 with TRBJ2-6, with a possible D match to TRBD1 (6 bases). The CDR3 length is 16 residues. V was pared by 8 bases and J by 0 bases, with 14 bases between. Germline V CDR1 and CDR2: SNHLY, FYNNEI. CDR3 sequence reads: CASRGHIFSGANVLTF. CDR3 DNA sequence: TGTGCCAGCCGGGGACACATTTTCTCTGGGGCCAACGTCCTGACTTTC.

Comment on this clone: An end of the junction differs from the germline gene, which may be a read error. The chain couples TRBV5-4 to TRBJ1-2, with 11 bases identical to TRBD1. The length of the CDR3 is 12 residues. Germline values: CDR1 SGHNT, CDR2 YYREEE (reference sequence). Here the CDR3 reads CASSGDRGDAHF. In DNA form, the CDR3 reads TGTGCCAGCAGCGGGGACAGGGGGGACGCTCACTTC.

This clone was observed a handful of times. This sequence joins TRBV7-2 and TRBJ1-5; D not certain. CDR1 and CDR2 from the germline V gene are SGHTA and FQGNSA. The CDR3 runs to 12 residues. The V and J ends lost 2 bases and 4 bases respectively, with 3 bases between them. CDR3 DNA: TGTGCCAGCAGCTTACTGAATCAGCCCCAGCATTTT. Translating gives CASSLLNQPQHF.

The rearrangement joins TRBV7-9 to TRBJ2-1, with a tentative D call TRBD2 (5 bases). CDR1 is SEHNR and CDR2 is FQNEAQ in the germline V gene (reference sequence). The V gene lost 1 base and the J gene lost 2 bases, with 9 bases spanning the gap. The CDR3 runs 15 residues. CDR3 amino acids: CASSLEDGTYNEQFF. The DNA of the CDR3 is TGTGCCAGCAGCTTAGAGGACGGGACCTACAATGAGCAGTTCTTC.

The V and J genes are TRBV27 and TRBJ1-1; 8 nucleotides line up with TRBD1. The CDR3 is 13 residues long. Germline V lookup: CDR1 MNHEY, CDR2 SMNVEV (reference sequence). Trimming removed 5 bases from V and 4 bases from J; junction bases left unmatched: 3. CDR3 amino acids: CASSRTGPTEAFF. DNA for the CDR3: TGTGCCAGCAGTAGGACAGGGCCCACTGAAGCTTTCTTT.